This T cell receptor (beta chain) was captured in a study of blood T cell repertoires in COVID-19. Study in general: Samples representing acute and convalescent COVID-19 were sourced from the United States, Italy and Spain. PBMCs, B-cell-depleted T cells, or T cells provided the cDNA or gDNA that made up the material.

As originally analysed: Reference gene primer amplification in the assay estimated nucleated cell counts. Sequenced by immunoSEQ multiplex PCR; TCRdb stores in-frame clones only, minus some. That table furnishes V, J and clone size, whereas the DNA furnished D and trimming. Counted here are approximately 130,000 clones, approximately 77% occurring once; the ten biggest clones make up over 15%. The trim removed 4 bases at V and 6 bases at J, leaving 6 bases unmatched. The length of the CDR3 is 14 residues. Looked up from germline, CDR1 is ENHRY and CDR2 is SYGVKD. J is TRBJ2-7 and V is TRBV10-3; 10 bases match TRBD1. The sample taken for sequencing was peripheral blood. This receptor was identified in an older man with acute or convalescent COVID-19. The CDR3 region is CAISGQGAALEQYF. For the CDR3, the DNA is TGTGCCATCAGTGGACAGGGGGCCGCCCTCGAGCAGTACTTC.